The present T cell receptor (beta chain) was sequenced within a study of blood T cells in healthy people across ages. Study-wide findings and caveats: Age showed a roughly linear inverse relationship with TCR beta diversity per million T cells.

Combining a sample-barcoded 5' primer with a J-beta primer mix, a second PCR ran for about 7 to 11 cycles. TCRdb itself ran the 5' RACE reads through MiXCR, one entry per CDR3 protein. The sample has approximately 1.5 million distinct CDR3 sequences; less than 45% are singletons. This CDR3 region has 14 residues. With V trimmed by 5 bases and J by 5 bases, 4 bases remained unmatched. Germline V gene sequence: CDR1 MDHEN, CDR2 SYDVKM. As regards this clonotype: What it binds is unknown.

Sequenced input: blood. This receptor was identified in a young woman in good health. The V gene is TRBV28, the J gene TRBJ2-1, with TRBD2 matching over 9 bases. DNA for the CDR3: TGTGCCAGCAGTGACGCGGGAGGGAACAATGAGCAGTTCTTC. This encodes CASSDAGGNNEQFF.